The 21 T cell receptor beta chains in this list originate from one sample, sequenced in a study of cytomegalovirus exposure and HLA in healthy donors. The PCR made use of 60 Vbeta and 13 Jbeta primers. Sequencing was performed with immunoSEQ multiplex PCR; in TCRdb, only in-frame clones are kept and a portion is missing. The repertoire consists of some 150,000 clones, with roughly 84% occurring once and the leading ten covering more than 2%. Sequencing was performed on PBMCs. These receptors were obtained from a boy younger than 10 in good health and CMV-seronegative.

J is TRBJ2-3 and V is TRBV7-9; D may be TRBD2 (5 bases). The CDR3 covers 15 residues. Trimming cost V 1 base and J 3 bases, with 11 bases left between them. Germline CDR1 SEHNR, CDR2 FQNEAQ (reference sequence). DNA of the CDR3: TGTGCCAGCAGCTTAGTTCCTAGCCCAACAGATACGCAGTATTTT. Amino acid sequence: CASSLVPSPTDTQYF.

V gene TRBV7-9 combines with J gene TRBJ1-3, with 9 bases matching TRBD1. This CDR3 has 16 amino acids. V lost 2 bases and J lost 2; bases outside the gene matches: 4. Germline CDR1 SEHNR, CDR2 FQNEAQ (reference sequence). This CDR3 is CASSLMTGGTGNTIYF. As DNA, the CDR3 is TGTGCCAGCAGCTTAATGACAGGGGGAACTGGAAACACCATATATTTT.

This chain's CDR3 is CASSRGGLQPQHF. CDR3 nucleotides: TGTGCCAGCAGTCGAGGAGGGCTTCAGCCCCAGCATTTT. This sequence joins TRBV27 and TRBJ1-5; D ambiguous. V dropped 5 bases and J dropped 6 bases, with 11 bases sitting between them. The length of the CDR3 is 13 residues. Per the germline V gene, CDR1 is MNHEY and CDR2 is SMNVEV (reference sequence).

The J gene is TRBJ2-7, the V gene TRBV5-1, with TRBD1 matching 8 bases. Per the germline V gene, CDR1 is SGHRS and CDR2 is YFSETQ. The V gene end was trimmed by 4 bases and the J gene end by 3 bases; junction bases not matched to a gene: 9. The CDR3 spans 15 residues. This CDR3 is CASSKTSGTGYEQYF. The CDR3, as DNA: TGCGCCAGCAGCAAAACATCCGGGACAGGCTACGAGCAGTACTTC.

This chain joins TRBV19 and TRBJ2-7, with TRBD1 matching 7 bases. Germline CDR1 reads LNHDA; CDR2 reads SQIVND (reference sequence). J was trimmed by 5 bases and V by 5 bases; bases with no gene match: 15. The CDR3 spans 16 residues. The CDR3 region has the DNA TGTGCCAGTAGTTCCCGGGACAGCCACCTTTTGGACGAGCAGTACTTC. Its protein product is CASSSRDSHLLDEQYF.

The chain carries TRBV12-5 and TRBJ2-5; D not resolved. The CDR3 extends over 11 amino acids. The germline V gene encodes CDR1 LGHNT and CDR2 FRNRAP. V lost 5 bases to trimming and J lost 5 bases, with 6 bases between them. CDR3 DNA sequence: TGTGCTAGTGGTAAATATGAGACCCAGTACTTC. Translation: CASGKYETQYF.

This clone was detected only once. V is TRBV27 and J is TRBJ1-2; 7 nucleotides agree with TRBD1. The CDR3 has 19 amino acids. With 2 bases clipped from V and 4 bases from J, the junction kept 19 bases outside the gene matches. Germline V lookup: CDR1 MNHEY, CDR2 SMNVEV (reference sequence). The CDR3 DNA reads TGTGCCAGCAGTTTAATTGGCAGGGGGATTGAAACCCCGAGCTATGGCTACACCTTC. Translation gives CASSLIGRGIETPSYGYTF.

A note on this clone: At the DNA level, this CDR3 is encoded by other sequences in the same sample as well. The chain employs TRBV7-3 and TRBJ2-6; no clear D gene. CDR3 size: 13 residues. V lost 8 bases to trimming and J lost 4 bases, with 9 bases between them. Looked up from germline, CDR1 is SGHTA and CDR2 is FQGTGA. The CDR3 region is CASGGSGANVLTF. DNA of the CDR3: TGTGCCAGCGGCGGTTCCGGGGCCAACGTCCTGACTTTC.

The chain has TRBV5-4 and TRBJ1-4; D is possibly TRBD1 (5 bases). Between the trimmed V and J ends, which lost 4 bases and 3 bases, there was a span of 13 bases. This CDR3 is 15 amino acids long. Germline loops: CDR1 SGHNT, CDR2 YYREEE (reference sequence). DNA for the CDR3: TGTGCCAGCAGCCCATCAGGGCTAGCTAATGAAAAACTGTTTTTT. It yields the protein CASSPSGLANEKLFF.

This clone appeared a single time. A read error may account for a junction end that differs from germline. This CDR3 is CAISDRGKVDVWIF. CDR3 bases: TGTGCCATCAGTGACCGCGGTAAGGTCGATGTGTGGATCTTC. This chain connects TRBV10-3 to TRBJ1-2; D is unresolved. Germline lookup yields CDR1 ENHRY and CDR2 SYGVKD. The CDR3 has 14 amino acids.

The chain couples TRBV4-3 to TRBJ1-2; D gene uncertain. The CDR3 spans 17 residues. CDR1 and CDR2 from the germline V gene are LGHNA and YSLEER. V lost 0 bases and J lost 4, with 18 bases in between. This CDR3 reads CASSQDPPREGGYGYTF. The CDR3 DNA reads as TGCGCCAGCAGCCAAGATCCCCCCCGGGAGGGCGGCTATGGCTACACCTTC.

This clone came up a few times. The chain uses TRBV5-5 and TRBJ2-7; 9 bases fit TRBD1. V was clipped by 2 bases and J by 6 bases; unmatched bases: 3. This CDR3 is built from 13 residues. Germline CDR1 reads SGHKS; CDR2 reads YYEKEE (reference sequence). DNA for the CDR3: TGTGCCAGCAGCTTCGGGACAGGGCCCGAGCAGTACTTC. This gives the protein CASSFGTGPEQYF.

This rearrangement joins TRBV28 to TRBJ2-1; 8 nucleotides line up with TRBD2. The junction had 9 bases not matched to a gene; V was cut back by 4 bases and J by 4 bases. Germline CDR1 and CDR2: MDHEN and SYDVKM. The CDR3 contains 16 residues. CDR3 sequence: CASSSPASGLYNEQFF. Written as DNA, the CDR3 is TGTGCCAGCAGTTCCCCTGCTAGCGGGCTGTACAATGAGCAGTTCTTC.

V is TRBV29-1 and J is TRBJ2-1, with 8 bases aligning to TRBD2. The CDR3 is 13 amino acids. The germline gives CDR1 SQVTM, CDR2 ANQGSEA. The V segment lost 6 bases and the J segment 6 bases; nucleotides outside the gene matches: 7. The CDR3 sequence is CSVLSGRVNEQFF. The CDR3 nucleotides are TGCAGCGTCTTAAGCGGGAGAGTCAATGAGCAGTTCTTC.

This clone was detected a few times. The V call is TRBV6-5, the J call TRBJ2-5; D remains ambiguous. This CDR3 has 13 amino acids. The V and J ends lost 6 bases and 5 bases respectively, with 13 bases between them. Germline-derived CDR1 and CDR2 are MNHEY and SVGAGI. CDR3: CASSLQLPETQYF. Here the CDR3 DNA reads TGTGCCAGCAGCCTACAGTTGCCGGAGACCCAGTACTTC.

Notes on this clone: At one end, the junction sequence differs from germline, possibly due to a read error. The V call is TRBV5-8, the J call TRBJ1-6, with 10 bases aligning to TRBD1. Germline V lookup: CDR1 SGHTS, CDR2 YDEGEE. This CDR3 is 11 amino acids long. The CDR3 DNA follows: TGTGCCAGCAGTTCCGGGACAGGGGCTTCCTTT. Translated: CASSSGTGASF.

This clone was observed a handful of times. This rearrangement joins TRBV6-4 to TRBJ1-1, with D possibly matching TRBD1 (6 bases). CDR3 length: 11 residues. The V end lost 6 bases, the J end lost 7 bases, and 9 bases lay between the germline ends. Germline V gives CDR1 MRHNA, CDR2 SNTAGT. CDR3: CASRDSDEAFF. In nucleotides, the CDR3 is TGTGCCAGCAGGGACAGCGATGAAGCTTTCTTT.

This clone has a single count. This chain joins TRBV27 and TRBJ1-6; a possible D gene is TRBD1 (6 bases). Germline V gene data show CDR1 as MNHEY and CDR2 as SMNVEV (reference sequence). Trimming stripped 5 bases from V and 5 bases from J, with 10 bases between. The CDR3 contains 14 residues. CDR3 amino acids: CASSIRTDNSPLHF. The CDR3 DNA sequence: TGTGCCAGCAGTATCCGGACAGATAATTCACCCCTCCACTTT.

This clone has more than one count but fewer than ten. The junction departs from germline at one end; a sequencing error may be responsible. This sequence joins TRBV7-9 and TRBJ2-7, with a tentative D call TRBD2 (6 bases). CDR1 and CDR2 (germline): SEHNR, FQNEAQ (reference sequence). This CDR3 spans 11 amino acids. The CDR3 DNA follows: TGTTCCAGCGGGCGAGCCTACGAGCAGTACTTC. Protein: CSSGRAYEQYF.

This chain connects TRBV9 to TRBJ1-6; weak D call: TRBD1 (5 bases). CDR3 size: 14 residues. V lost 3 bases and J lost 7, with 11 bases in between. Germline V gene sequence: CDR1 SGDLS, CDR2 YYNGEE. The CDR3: CASSERDWNSPLHF. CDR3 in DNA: TGTGCCAGCAGCGAAAGGGACTGGAATTCACCCCTCCACTTT.

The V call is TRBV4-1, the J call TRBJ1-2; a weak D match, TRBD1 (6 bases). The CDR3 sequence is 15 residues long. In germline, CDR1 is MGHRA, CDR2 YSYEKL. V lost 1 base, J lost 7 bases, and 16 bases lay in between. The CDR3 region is CASSQVATGWGGYTF. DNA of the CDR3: TGCGCCAGCAGCCAAGTAGCGACAGGCTGGGGTGGCTACACCTTC.